This entry lists 21 T cell receptor beta chains sequenced from one sample in a study of T-cell reconstitution after alpha-beta-depleted transplantation in children. Unique molecular identifiers were incorporated when the TCRbeta library was constructed. From the PCR reads, TCRdb called clonotypes with MiXCR, one entry per CDR3 protein. The sample includes around 960,000 distinct CDR3 sequences, about 30% of them seen just once. Here the sequenced sample was PBMCs, mostly from graft donor cells, taken 360 days after TCRalphabeta/CD19-depleted stem cell transplant. The receptors originated from a boy under two years old who had a stem cell transplant for SCID, so the T cells may come from the graft donor.

The table lists this clonotype with a few counts. This chain uses TRBV28 with TRBJ1-1; 9 bases map to TRBD1. The CDR3 runs to 16 residues. After removal of 3 bases from V and 1 base from J, the junction contained 6 bases not matched to a gene. Germline CDR1 and CDR2: MDHEN and SYDVKM. The CDR3 region is CASSFPQTGGNTEAFF. The CDR3 region has the DNA TGTGCCAGCAGTTTTCCTCAGACAGGGGGGAACACTGAAGCTTTCTTT.

This clonotype was seen a few times. This chain links TRBV28 with TRBJ2-4; D is possibly TRBD2 (5 bases). Germline V gene data show CDR1 as MDHEN and CDR2 as SYDVKM. The CDR3 has 13 residues. Trimming shortened V by 8 bases and J by 0 bases, and 8 bases separated the two germline ends. The CDR3: CASVRAAKNIQYF. The CDR3 bases are TGTGCCAGCGTGAGGGCAGCCAAAAACATTCAGTACTTC.

This chain connects TRBV20-1 to TRBJ2-6; perhaps TRBD2 as D (5 bases). The CDR3 loop spans 15 amino acids. V was pared by 6 bases and J by 0 bases, with 12 bases between. Germline V gene sequence: CDR1 DFQATT, CDR2 SNEGSKA (reference sequence). CDR3 coding DNA: TGCAGTGCACAAAGGGCGGGCTCTGGGGCCAACGTCCTGACTTTC. This encodes CSAQRAGSGANVLTF.

With regard to this clonotype: Its ends do not fully match the called genes, so a read error is possible. This chain uses TRBV9 with TRBJ2-7; possibly TRBD1 or TRBD2 for D (7 bases each). The germline CDR1 and CDR2 sequences are SGDLS and YYNGEE. The CDR3 spans 15 residues. Written as DNA, the CDR3 is TGTGCCAGCAGCGCGGGGGGACAGAGCTCCTCCGAGCAGTACTTC. Amino acid sequence: CASSAGGQSSSEQYF.

The table lists this clonotype with a few counts. The chain combines TRBV20-1 with TRBJ2-7; D is undetermined. There are 13 residues in the CDR3. Germline V CDR1 and CDR2: DFQATT, SNEGSKA (reference sequence). The V end was cut by 6 bases, the J end by 5 bases, with 17 bases between. CDR3 in amino acids: CSAKKPGTHEQYF. DNA of the CDR3: TGCAGTGCCAAGAAACCAGGAACCCACGAGCAGTACTTC.

The chain has TRBV12-3 or TRBV12-4 and TRBJ1-1; perhaps TRBD1 as D (6 bases). The CDR3 extends over 14 amino acids. The V end was cut by 3 bases, the J end by 5 bases, with 13 bases between. The CDR3 loop reads CASSFLGGGTEAFF. The DNA for the CDR3 is TGTGCCAGCAGTTTTCTGGGGGGCGGAACTGAAGCTTTCTTT.

The V and J genes are TRBV12-3 or TRBV12-4 and TRBJ2-1; 8 bases line up with TRBD1. The CDR3 extends over 15 amino acids. V shed 3 bases, J shed 5 bases, and the junction held 6 bases outside the gene matches. The CDR3 nucleotides read TGTGCCAGCAGTTTTCCCGGACAGGGCCACAATGAGCAGTTCTTC. Translated, it gives CASSFPGQGHNEQFF.

The chain carries TRBV7-8 and TRBJ1-5; tentative D call: TRBD1 (5 bases). Trimming stripped 3 bases from V and 4 bases from J, with 10 bases between. CDR3 length equals 14 residues. Germline V lookup: CDR1 SGHVS, CDR2 FQNEAQ. CDR3 nucleotide sequence: TGTGCCAGCAGCTTGGGCAGGGTTAATCAGCCCCAGCATTTT. Its translation is CASSLGRVNQPQHF.

A few counts support this clonotype. The J gene is TRBJ2-1, the V gene TRBV15; D ambiguous. V lost 1 base to trimming and J lost 0 bases, with 10 bases between them. CDR3 size: 16 residues. The V gene's germline CDR1 is LNHNV and CDR2 YYDKDF (reference sequence). CDR3 DNA: TGTGCCACCAGCAGAGGGGCACCGAACTCCTACAATGAGCAGTTCTTC. Its protein is CATSRGAPNSYNEQFF.

This clonotype was counted between two and nine times. This rearrangement joins TRBV2 to TRBJ2-1, with D uncertain. The CDR3 length is 14 residues. Trimming cost V 7 bases and J 0 bases, with 10 bases left between them. Germline assignment: CDR1 SNHLY and CDR2 FYNNEI. The CDR3 loop reads CASKVISSYNEQFF. In DNA form, the CDR3 reads TGTGCCAGCAAGGTCATTAGCTCCTACAATGAGCAGTTCTTC.

The chain has TRBV6-1 and TRBJ1-2; D is possibly TRBD1 (5 bases). The ends were cut back, 6 bases at V and 3 bases at J, with 17 bases in the middle. This CDR3 is built from 15 residues. CDR1 and CDR2 from the germline V gene are MNHNS and SASEGT. DNA of the CDR3: TGTGCCAGCAGGCCCTATTCAGGGACGGACTATGGCTACACCTTC. Translated: CASRPYSGTDYGYTF.

The chain employs TRBV2 and TRBJ1-1; TRBD1 agrees at 11 bases. Germline V gene data show CDR1 as SNHLY and CDR2 as FYNNEI. The V gene end was trimmed by 8 bases and the J gene end by 1 base; junction bases not matched to a gene: 12. The CDR3 is 17 residues long. CDR3 DNA sequence: TGTGCCAGCCAGGTCATCGGACAGGGGGCTTCGAACACTGAAGCTTTCTTT. Translated: CASQVIGQGASNTEAFF. Combining the CDR3 with reference TRBV2 and TRBJ1-1 gives the whole variable domain EPEVTQTPSHQVTQMGQEVILRCVPISNHLYFYWYRQILGQKVEFLVSFYNNEISEKSEIFDDQFSVERPDGSNFTLKIRSTKLEDSAMYFCASQVIGQGASNTEAFFGQGTRLTVV.

The chain couples TRBV4-1 to TRBJ1-1; the match to TRBD1 covers 7 bases. The CDR3 runs to 16 residues. J gave up 3 bases and V 3 bases, and 10 bases lay outside the gene matches. The V gene's germline CDR1 is MGHRA and CDR2 YSYEKL. CDR3 in amino acids: CASSHQTTGWDTEAFF. DNA of the CDR3: TGCGCCAGCAGCCACCAGACGACAGGGTGGGACACTGAAGCTTTCTTT.

The chain couples TRBV20-1 to TRBJ2-7; 7 bases agree with TRBD1. V was pared by 2 bases and J by 7 bases, with 8 bases of the junction left unmatched. Germline V CDR1 and CDR2: DFQATT, SNEGSKA (reference sequence). The CDR3 sequence is 13 residues long. The CDR3 DNA follows: TGCAGTGCTAGAAGGGGGCTACTGGGGGAGCAGTACTTC. Its translation: CSARRGLLGEQYF.

The V gene is TRBV5-1, the J gene TRBJ1-4, with D unclear. Between the trimmed V and J ends, which lost 4 bases and 4 bases, there was a span of 14 bases. Per the germline V gene, CDR1 is SGHRS and CDR2 is YFSETQ. The CDR3 consists of 15 residues. Written as DNA, the CDR3 is TGCGCCAGCAGCACCACTGGAGGCGGTAATGAAAAACTGTTTTTT. This codes for CASSTTGGGNEKLFF.

Many counts were recorded for this clonotype. The chain carries TRBV25-1 and TRBJ2-5; D gene ambiguous. The CDR3 is 11 amino acids. Germline values: CDR1 MGHDK, CDR2 SYGVNS. V lost 1 base, J lost 10 bases, and 7 bases lay in between. The CDR3 here is CASSESRFQYF. In nucleotides, the CDR3 is TGTGCCAGCAGTGAATCCAGATTCCAGTACTTC.

V and J are TRBV7-6 and TRBJ2-7; 8 positions match TRBD1. Trimming took 5 bases from V and 7 from J; bases not matched to a gene: 13. The CDR3 runs 15 residues. Germline assignment: CDR1 SGHVS and CDR2 FNYEAQ. This CDR3 is CASSLIDRGVGEQYF. The CDR3 bases are TGTGCCAGCAGCCTTATAGACAGGGGAGTGGGTGAGCAGTACTTC.

Only a few counts were recorded for this clonotype. This rearrangement joins TRBV6-1 to TRBJ1-5; TRBD1 is a possible D gene (6 bases). CDR3 length: 18 residues. Per germline, CDR1 MNHNS and CDR2 SASEGT. V was shortened by 6 bases and J by 2 bases, with 23 bases between the two germline ends. CDR3 sequence: CASSALQGGRGGNQPQHF. In DNA, the CDR3 is TGTGCCAGCAGCGCCTTACAGGGAGGCAGGGGCGGCAATCAGCCCCAGCATTTT.

Only a few counts were recorded for this clonotype. The chain employs TRBV11-2 and TRBJ2-3, with D maybe TRBD1 (5 bases). Germline V lookup: CDR1 SGHAT, CDR2 FQNNGV. The CDR3 is 14 residues long. The ends were cut back, 4 bases at V and 5 bases at J, with 13 bases in the middle. The DNA for the CDR3 is TGTGCCAGCAGCTCATCAGGGCGGCAAGATACGCAGTATTTT. This gives the protein CASSSSGRQDTQYF.

The chain employs TRBV20-1 and TRBJ2-1; the D call may be TRBD1 or TRBD2 (5 bases each). CDR3 length: 14 amino acids. V was pared by 3 bases and J by 8 bases, with 17 bases between. Germline CDR1 DFQATT, CDR2 SNEGSKA (reference sequence). Here the CDR3 DNA reads TGCAGTGCTAGTACCGGGACCCCGTGGGATGAGCAGTTCTTC. It yields the protein CSASTGTPWDEQFF.

This clonotype was counted ten times or more. The germline gene is not matched at one end of the junction; a read error may be the cause. The chain joins TRBV5-1 to TRBJ2-7; D unresolved. Germline-derived CDR1 and CDR2 are SGHRS and YFSETQ. The CDR3 is 13 residues long. CDR3 protein: CASSFRSSYEQYF. The CDR3 nucleotides are TGTGCCAGCAGCTTTAGGAGCTCCTACGAGCAGTACTTC.